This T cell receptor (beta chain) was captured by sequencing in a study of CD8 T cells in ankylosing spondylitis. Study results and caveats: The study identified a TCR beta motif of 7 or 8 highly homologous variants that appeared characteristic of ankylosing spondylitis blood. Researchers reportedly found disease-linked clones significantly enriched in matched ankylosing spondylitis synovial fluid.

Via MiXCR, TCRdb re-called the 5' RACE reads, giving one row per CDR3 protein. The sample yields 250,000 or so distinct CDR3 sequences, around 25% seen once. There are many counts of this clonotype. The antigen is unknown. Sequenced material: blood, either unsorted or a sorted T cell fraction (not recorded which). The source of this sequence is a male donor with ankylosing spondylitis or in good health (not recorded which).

The CDR3 nucleotides are TGTGCCAGCAGTCCGACCAGGGGGCTGAGCACCGGGGAGCTGTTTTTT. It codes for CASSPTRGLSTGELFF. V usage is TRBV12-3 or TRBV12-4 and J usage is TRBJ2-2; TRBD1 matches at 8 bases. Germline trimming cut 5 bases from V and 4 bases from J; bases unmatched to any gene: 9. The CDR3 totals 16 residues.